Listed here are 9 T cell receptor beta chains from one sample, sequenced in a study of blood T cell repertoires in COVID-19. Only in-frame clones appear in the TCRdb table, and some are missing; sequencing was by immunoSEQ multiplex PCR. The data show roughly 180,000 clones, 85% to 90% seen once. Sequenced: peripheral blood. These receptors all stem from a woman aged 55-69 years with acute or convalescent COVID-19.

The chain has TRBV18 and TRBJ2-2, with TRBD2 as a possible D gene (5 bases). Germline assignment: CDR1 KGHSH and CDR2 LQKENI. The CDR3 length is 15 residues. With 3 bases removed from V and 1 base from J, the gap between germline ends came to 9 bases. In DNA, the CDR3 is TGTGCCAGCTCACCCCTTGGAGGGAACACCGGGGAGCTGTTTTTT. It is translated as CASSPLGGNTGELFF. Looking up the rest from reference TRBV18 and TRBJ2-2 gives the full variable domain: NAGVMQNPRHLVRRRGQEARLRCSPMKGHSHVYWYRQLPEEGLKFMVYLQKENIIDESGMPKERFSAEFPKEGPSILRIQQVVRGDSAAYFCASSPLGGNTGELFFGEGSRLTVL.

The J gene is TRBJ1-1, the V gene TRBV5-5; D remains unclear. The CDR3 covers 15 residues. Trimming stripped 4 bases from V and 0 bases from J, with 13 bases between. Germline lookup yields CDR1 SGHKS and CDR2 YYEKEE (reference sequence). The CDR3 spells CASSPRVIMNTEAFF. DNA of the CDR3: TGTGCCAGCAGCCCCCGGGTTATCATGAACACTGAAGCTTTCTTT.

This chain uses TRBV7-8 with TRBJ2-2; 9 bases align to TRBD1. J gave up 3 bases and V 5 bases, and 4 bases lay outside the gene matches. CDR3 size: 15 residues. Germline CDR1 SGHVS, CDR2 FQNEAQ. The CDR3 here is CASSPRTGDTGELFF. In nucleotides, the CDR3 is TGTGCCAGCAGCCCGCGGACAGGGGACACCGGGGAGCTGTTTTTT.

This chain connects TRBV30 to TRBJ1-4; maybe TRBD1 (5 bases). CDR3 length equals 16 residues. Trimming took off 1 base at V and 7 bases at J, with 19 bases between the two ends. The germline V gene encodes CDR1 GTSNPN and CDR2 SVGIG (reference sequence). The CDR3 spells CAWSAPSGGLGEKLFF. The CDR3 DNA reads TGTGCCTGGAGTGCCCCCTCGGGGGGACTGGGTGAAAAACTGTTTTTT.

The chain joins TRBV11-2 to TRBJ2-7; no firm D call. This CDR3 contains 13 residues. With 0 bases removed from V and 3 bases from J, the gap between germline ends came to 6 bases. CDR1 is SGHAT, CDR2 FQNNGV, per germline. The CDR3 protein is CASSLDSFYEQYV. CDR3 in DNA: TGTGCCAGCAGCTTAGACAGTTTCTACGAGCAGTACGTC.

The V and J genes are TRBV5-1 and TRBJ2-3; D perhaps matches TRBD2 (7 bases). V was trimmed by 3 bases and J by 1 base, leaving 12 bases between them. CDR1 SGHRS and CDR2 YFSETQ come from the germline V gene. The CDR3 length is 15 residues. The CDR3 region has the DNA TGCGCCAGCAGCTCGGGGGGCGCTGGCACAGATACGCAGTATTTT. This gives the protein CASSSGGAGTDTQYF.

V is TRBV11-2 and J is TRBJ1-1, with a weak D call TRBD1 (5 bases). The V end was cut by 5 bases, the J end by 10 bases, with 11 bases between. Germline values: CDR1 SGHAT, CDR2 FQNNGV. The CDR3 runs to 11 residues. CDR3 amino acids: CASSRTQSAFF. The CDR3 DNA is TGTGCCAGCAGCCGGACACAATCAGCTTTCTTT.

The J gene is TRBJ1-4, the V gene TRBV6-5; D is unresolved. Germline CDR1 MNHEY, CDR2 SVGAGI. The CDR3 is 14 amino acids. V lost 0 bases and J lost 4, with 6 bases in between. The CDR3 DNA reads as TGTGCCAGCAGTTACTCGGGCTTTAATGAAAAACTGTTTTTT. Translation: CASSYSGFNEKLFF.

The chain recombines TRBV5-1 with TRBJ2-1; 10 bases line up with TRBD2. The CDR3 is 15 amino acids. V lost 1 base and J lost 9; bases outside the gene matches: 7. From germline, CDR1 is SGHRS and CDR2 YFSETQ. CDR3 in amino acids: CASSLPSGSSREQFF. The CDR3, as DNA: TGCGCCAGCAGCTTGCCTAGCGGGAGTAGTCGTGAGCAGTTCTTC.